This T cell receptor (beta chain) is from a study of beta chain features in type 1 diabetes. General observations from the study: Diminished insertions and augmented deletions at VDJ junctions characterized type 1 diabetes patients. A moderate, significant TCRB CDR3 shortening appeared in type 1 diabetes across four CD4+ subsets. In comparison with healthy donors, patients had naive, central memory and Treg TCRB repertoires that appeared more similar.

Turning to this clone: Antigen specificity is unknown.

Isolated RNA was reverse transcribed in full, so expressed TCRB transcripts were sequenced. TCRdb's copy holds only in-frame clones and misses some; the assay was immunoSEQ multiplex PCR. The sample records around 180,000 clones, about 7.9% being singletons. CD45RO/CCR7/CD25/CD127/CD95/CD27 staining was used to isolate CD4+ naive, central memory, regulatory and stem cell-like memory cells by sorting. Sorted populations all had greater than 98% purity. This receptor was obtained from a man aged 18-30 years with type 1 diabetes. Sequenced material: central memory CD4+ T cells from blood.

The CDR3 DNA reads as TGTGCCAGTCAGGGGTACAATGAGCAGTTCTTC. Amino acids: CASQGYNEQFF. The V and J genes are TRBV11-1 and TRBJ2-1; D possibly corresponds to TRBD1 (6 bases). This CDR3 is 11 amino acids long. Germline CDR1 SGHAT, CDR2 FQDESV (reference sequence). Trimming pared 9 bases from V and 4 bases from J, leaving 7 bases between.